A selection of T cell receptor beta chains follows, all from one sample in a study of CD8+ T cells in alopecia areata. Profiled with immunoSEQ multiplex PCR; TCRdb holds only in-frame clones, not every one. The sample yields 85,000 to 95,000 clones, about 70% seen once. The sequencing used CD8+ T cells sorted from blood, collected at approximately week 45, from a patient treated with tofacitinib. The source is a human donor with alopecia areata. Each CDR3 is given with its conserved first and last residue. A D gene is named only where the DNA matches it firmly. The size of a clone is reported for some rows only, either as once, few or many, or as a class for expanded clones.

>.|TRBJ2-1|TRBD2|TRBV30
TGTGCCGGAGAAGCGGGGGAAAACTACAATGAGCAGTTCTTC
CAGEAGENYNEQFF
>.|TRBJ2-7|.|TRBV29-1
TGCAGCGTTGAAGGGAGGGACAACTCCTACGAGCAGTACTTC
CSVEGRDNSYEQYF
>.|TRBJ2-1|TRBD1|TRBV11-3
TGTGCCAGCAGTTCAAGACAGGGTTCTTCCTACAATGAGCAGTTCTTC
CASSSRQGSSYNEQFF
>.|TRBJ1-1|.|TRBV30
TGTGCCTGGATTGGATTACCCACTGAAGCTTTCTTT
CAWIGLPTEAFF
>once|TRBJ1-1|.|TRBV19
TGTGCCAGTAGTATAGCGGCAGGGAGGGACACTGAAGCTTTCTTT
CASSIAAGRDTEAFF
>.|TRBJ1-2|.|TRBV30
TGTGCCTGGAGTGACGGGAACTATGGCTACACCTTC
CAWSDGNYGYTF
>.|TRBJ2-7|.|TRBV12-5
TGTGCTAGTGGTTTGTTCTCCTACGAGCAGTACTTC
CASGLFSYEQYF
>.|TRBJ2-3|.|TRBV15
TGTGCCACCAGCAGAGGGGTAGCAGATACGCAGTATTTT
CATSRGVADTQYF
>.|TRBJ2-7|TRBD1|TRBV30
TGTGCCTGGAGTGTCGGGACAGGGTCCTACGAGCAGTACTTC
CAWSVGTGSYEQYF
>.|TRBJ1-6|.|TRBV7-2
TGTGCCAGCAGCTTCATGAGGGAGGGGGGTTCACCCCTCCACTTT
CASSFMREGGSPLHF
>.|TRBJ2-1|.|TRBV30
TGTGCCTGGAATCCCGGGACGCAAGAGGGGCAGTTCTTC
CAWNPGTQEGQFF
>.|TRBJ1-1|.|TRBV29-1
TGCAGCGTTGAACAGGGGTCGGGGAACACTGAAGCTTTCTTT
CSVEQGSGNTEAFF
>.|TRBJ1-2|.|TRBV9
TGTGCCAGCAGCAACGGGACACCCTATGGCTACACCTTC
CASSNGTPYGYTF
>.|TRBJ1-1|.|TRBV25-1
TGTGCCAGCAGTGATGGCACTGAAGCTTTCTTT
CASSDGTEAFF
>few|TRBJ2-7|TRBD1|TRBV13
TGTGCCAGCAGCTCCGGGACAGACTTCTACGAGCAGTACTTC
CASSSGTDFYEQYF
>.|TRBJ2-7|TRBD2|TRBV6-6
TGTGCCAGCAGTTACGGGACTAGCCACGAGCAGTACTTC
CASSYGTSHEQYF